This entry lists 9 T cell receptor beta chains sequenced from one sample in a study of blood T cells in healthy people across ages. The authors ran a second PCR of roughly 6 to 12 cycles using a sample-barcoded 5' primer and a J-beta primer mix. TCRdb re-called the 5' RACE reads with MiXCR, one entry per CDR3 protein. The sample has about 650,000 distinct CDR3 sequences, about a third seen once. Sequenced: blood. These receptors were obtained from a woman of 80 years or more in good health.

The chain employs TRBV28 and TRBJ1-1; the D is unclear. Trimming removed 3 bases at V and 3 bases at J, with 14 bases between. Germline CDR1 reads MDHEN; CDR2 reads SYDVKM. This CDR3 has 15 amino acids. The CDR3 region has the DNA TGTGCCAGCAGTTTCGAGGCACTCATGGACACTGAAGCTTTCTTT. Its translation is CASSFEALMDTEAFF.

This clonotype was counted ten times or more. The chain couples TRBV6-6 to TRBJ2-5, with D possibly being TRBD1 (6 bases). From germline, CDR1 is MNHNY and CDR2 SVGAGI (reference sequence). The CDR3 consists of 15 residues. The V and J ends lost 0 bases and 5 bases respectively, with 13 bases between them. The CDR3 bases are TGTGCCAGCAGTTACTCGACACAGGGTGCGGAGACCCAGTACTTC. It translates to CASSYSTQGAETQYF.

This clonotype occurred a few times. A read error may be the cause here, since a much bigger clone is one base away. The rearrangement uses TRBV2 and TRBJ2-6; D is possibly TRBD1 (5 bases). The CDR3 extends over 14 amino acids. CDR1 and CDR2 from the germline V gene are SNHLY and FYNNEI. The CDR3 sequence: CASRAHSGANVRTF. DNA of the CDR3: TGTGCCAGCAGAGCCCACTCTGGGGCCAACGTCCGGACTTTC.

This clonotype occurred many times. The chain joins TRBV24-1 to TRBJ2-6; D is uncertain. The germline V gene has CDR1 KGHDR and CDR2 SFDVKD. V was cut by 9 bases and J by 0 bases, with 8 bases left in between. This CDR3 has 14 amino acids. The CDR3, as DNA: TGTGCCACCGCCCCAAGCTCTGGGGCCAACGTCCTGACTTTC. This codes for CATAPSSGANVLTF.

This sequence joins TRBV5-6 and TRBJ1-4, with 10 nucleotides matching TRBD1. The germline CDR1 and CDR2 sequences are SGHDT and YYEEEE. This CDR3 has 16 amino acids. Losses at the gene ends were 4 bases for V and 8 bases for J; bases not matched to a gene: 11. In DNA, the CDR3 is TGTGCCAGCAGCCAGGGGCCGGGACAGGGGCAAGAAAAACTGTTTTTT. Translation gives CASSQGPGQGQEKLFF.

Ten or more counts support this clonotype. The chain recombines TRBV29-1 with TRBJ2-7; D may be TRBD2 (6 bases). The CDR3 runs to 15 residues. Germline V gene data show CDR1 as SQVTM and CDR2 as ANQGSEA. V dropped 2 bases and J dropped 2 bases, with 16 bases sitting between them. The CDR3 sequence: CSVESRTRGTYEQYF. In DNA form, the CDR3 reads TGCAGCGTTGAATCGAGGACACGGGGGACCTACGAGCAGTACTTC.

This clonotype has more than one count but fewer than ten. The chain has TRBV7-2 and TRBJ2-7; no definite D call. The CDR3 covers 15 residues. Germline V gene data show CDR1 as SGHTA and CDR2 as FQGNSA. V lost 5 bases and J lost 2, with 16 bases in between. The CDR3 spells CASSPDPGTAYEQYF. The CDR3 nucleotides are TGTGCCAGCAGCCCAGACCCAGGCACAGCCTACGAGCAGTACTTC. Based on the CDR3 plus reference TRBV7-2 and TRBJ2-7, the full variable domain is GAGVSQSPSNKVTEKGKDVELRCDPISGHTALYWYRQSLGQGLEFLIYFQGNSAPDKSGLPSDRFSAERTGGSVSTLTIQRTQQEDSAVYLCASSPDPGTAYEQYFGPGTRLTVT.

The chain uses TRBV12-1 and TRBJ2-1; the D segment call TRBD1 is taken from the table without a DNA check. TRBV12-1 is listed as a pseudogene. The CDR3 has 14 amino acids. This CDR3 reads CASGHRGGYNEQFF. CDR3 DNA: TGTGCCAGCGGCCACAGGGGGGGGTACAATGAGCAGTTCTTC.

In its sample, this clonotype was seen many times. The chain uses TRBV5-1 and TRBJ2-7; D not certain. The CDR3 runs 14 residues. The germline gives CDR1 SGHRS, CDR2 YFSETQ. The ends were cut back, 2 bases at V and 0 bases at J, with 9 bases in the middle. As DNA, the CDR3 is TGCGCCAGCAGCTTAATGGCAGGCTCCTACGAGCAGTACTTC. As protein: CASSLMAGSYEQYF.